Shown below are 15 T cell receptor beta chains from a single sample sequenced in a study of T cell changes during pregnancy in multiple sclerosis. TCRdb's copy holds only in-frame clones and misses some; the assay was immunoSEQ multiplex PCR. The sample lists approximately 30,000 clones, under 90% seen once, with 0.45% to 0.7% in the top ten. The starting material was CD4+ T cells from peripheral blood mononuclear cells, obtained in the first trimester of pregnancy. The receptors originated from a female donor in good health, enrolled as a control in a pregnancy study.

The CDR3 spells CATGLAGEETQYF. As DNA, the CDR3 is TGTGCCACCGGACTAGCGGGAGAAGAGACCCAGTACTTC. The chain is built from TRBV10-3 and TRBJ2-5, with 13 bases fitting TRBD2. V lost 10 bases to trimming and J lost 3 bases; unmatched junction nucleotides: 2. This CDR3 has 13 residues. Germline V gene lookup returns CDR1 ENHRY and CDR2 SYGVKD.

The CDR3 sequence is CASSKQDRVTEAFF. The CDR3 DNA is TGTGCCAGCAGCAAACAGGATCGGGTCACTGAAGCTTTCTTT. This sequence joins TRBV5-4 and TRBJ1-1; D is possibly TRBD1 (5 bases). V was clipped by 4 bases and J by 4 bases, with 14 bases between them. CDR1 and CDR2 (germline): SGHNT, YYREEE (reference sequence). The CDR3 has 14 residues.

The chain uses TRBV9 and TRBJ2-5, with 16 bases aligning to TRBD2. The CDR3 is 16 amino acids. Germline lookup yields CDR1 SGDLS and CDR2 YYNGEE. Trimming cost V 4 bases and J 7 bases; bases outside gene matches: 7. The CDR3 bases are TGTGCCAGCAGCCCCCCGGGGACTAGCGGGGGGGGGACCCAGTACTTC. It encodes CASSPPGTSGGGTQYF.

This clone was seen only once. This chain uses TRBV6-6 with TRBJ2-5; D is possibly TRBD1 (7 bases). The CDR3 covers 15 residues. V was shortened by 0 bases and J by 4 bases, with 12 bases between the two germline ends. Germline CDR1 is MNHNY and CDR2 is SVGAGI (reference sequence). For the CDR3, the DNA is TGTGCCAGCAGTTACTCCGGGACAGCGGGAGAGACCCAGTACTTC. Encoded protein: CASSYSGTAGETQYF.

This chain uses TRBV6-7 with TRBJ2-5; D gene unclear. TRBV6-7 is annotated as an ORF whose role is uncertain. V lost 0 bases, J lost 0 bases, and 8 bases lay in between. The CDR3 contains 15 residues. The CDR3 DNA reads as TGTGCCAGCAGTTACTCCTATCCGTACCAAGAGACCCAGTACTTC. Translating it yields CASSYSYPYQETQYF.

The chain couples TRBV28 to TRBJ2-3, with TRBD1 matching 8 bases. Losses at the gene ends were 6 bases for V and 1 base for J; bases not matched to a gene: 12. Germline V gene sequence: CDR1 MDHEN, CDR2 SYDVKM. The CDR3 extends over 17 amino acids. Here the CDR3 reads CASREAIRGRGTDTQYF. In nucleotides, the CDR3 is TGTGCCAGCAGGGAAGCGATCAGGGGGCGCGGCACAGATACGCAGTATTTT. The full variable domain, its missing parts supplied by reference TRBV28 and TRBJ2-3, is DVKVTQSSRYLVKRTGEKVFLECVQDMDHENMFWYRQDPGLGLRLIYFSYDVKMKEKGDIPEGYSVSREKKERFSLILESASTNQTSMYLCASREAIRGRGTDTQYFGPGTRLTVL.

The chain combines TRBV7-8 with TRBJ2-7; TRBD1 matches 7 bases. Per the germline V gene, CDR1 is SGHVS and CDR2 is FQNEAQ. The V segment lost 3 bases and the J segment 4 bases; nucleotides outside the gene matches: 9. This CDR3 has 15 amino acids. This CDR3 reads CASSFTQGDRYEQYF. The CDR3 DNA reads TGTGCCAGCAGCTTTACTCAGGGGGATCGTTACGAGCAGTACTTC.

The rearrangement uses TRBV9 and TRBJ2-5; 8 bases map to TRBD1. The J segment lost 5 bases and the V segment lost 4 bases, leaving 7 bases of the junction unmatched. The V gene's germline CDR1 is SGDLS and CDR2 YYNGEE. The CDR3 spans 14 residues. The CDR3 protein is CASSPDRGAETQYF. Written as DNA, the CDR3 is TGTGCCAGCAGCCCAGACAGGGGAGCGGAGACCCAGTACTTC.

Here the CDR3 reads CASSETSGRTDTQYF. CDR3 nucleotide sequence: TGTGCCAGCAGTGAGACTAGCGGTCGCACAGATACGCAGTATTTT. The rearrangement joins TRBV2 to TRBJ2-3; 9 nucleotides agree with TRBD2. Germline V gives CDR1 SNHLY, CDR2 FYNNEI. The V gene end was trimmed by 3 bases and the J gene end by 1 base; junction bases not matched to a gene: 2. This CDR3 is built from 15 residues.

V gene TRBV15 combines with J gene TRBJ1-2, with unresolved D. Trimming removed 5 bases at V and 8 bases at J, with 12 bases between. This CDR3 spans 12 amino acids. CDR1 and CDR2 (germline): LNHNV, YYDKDF (reference sequence). The chain's CDR3 is CATSFSGGGYTF. CDR3 bases: TGTGCCACCAGCTTTTCGGGAGGAGGCTACACCTTC.

The V and J genes are TRBV7-3 and TRBJ2-1; no clear D. This CDR3 is built from 13 residues. CDR1 and CDR2 from the germline V gene are SGHTA and FQGTGA. Trimming took off 5 bases at V and 0 bases at J, with 5 bases between the two ends. The CDR3, as DNA: TGTGCCAGCAGCACGAGCTCCTACAATGAGCAGTTCTTC. It encodes CASSTSSYNEQFF.

This chain joins TRBV23-1 and TRBJ2-7; no clear D. TRBV23-1 is an ORF; its function is uncertain. The CDR3 consists of 13 residues. Trimming took off 7 bases at V and 1 base at J, with 11 bases between the two ends. The CDR3 loop is CASTTTGSYEQYF. CDR3 nucleotide sequence: TGCGCCAGCACGACGACGGGTTCCTACGAGCAGTACTTC.

The chain couples TRBV28 to TRBJ2-7; maybe TRBD2 (5 bases). Trimming cost V 3 bases and J 5 bases, with 20 bases left between them. CDR1 and CDR2 from the germline V gene are MDHEN and SYDVKM. This CDR3 has 16 amino acids. As DNA, the CDR3 is TGTGCCAGCAGTTTCGAGGGCCCTACGTCGAGTGACGAGCAGTACTTC. Translation: CASSFEGPTSSDEQYF.

The rearrangement uses TRBV5-6 and TRBJ2-1; TRBD2 is a possible D gene (7 bases). Germline V CDR1 and CDR2: SGHDT, YYEEEE. This CDR3 is 18 amino acids long. The V end lost 0 bases, the J end lost 0 bases, and 16 bases lay between the germline ends. Written as DNA, the CDR3 is TGTGCCAGCAGCTTGGGGCGGGTAGGGGGGGGCTCCTACAATGAGCAGTTCTTC. This translates into CASSLGRVGGGSYNEQFF.

V is TRBV18 and J is TRBJ1-6, with 8 bases aligning to TRBD1. The CDR3 is made up of 15 amino acids. CDR1 and CDR2 (germline): KGHSH, LQKENI. V was pared by 5 bases and J by 8 bases, with 8 bases of the junction left unmatched. In nucleotides, the CDR3 is TGTGCCAGCTCAGCATCCGTGACAGGGGATTCACCCCTCCACTTT. This sequence encodes CASSASVTGDSPLHF.